Below, 20 T cell receptor beta chains from the same sample are listed, as sequenced in a study of T cell clonality in common variable immunodeficiency. Using immunoSEQ multiplex PCR, the repertoire was profiled, and TCRdb retains in-frame clones only, with some absent. The sample was found to contain about 74,000 clones, and every one recurs. The sample was peripheral blood mononuclear cells. These receptors all come from a person aged 18 to 70 in good health.

This clone was counted ten times or more. The CDR3 end is not reached by the read, which stops 3 residues before it; the germline J gene fills it in. V gene TRBV30 combines with J gene TRBJ2-7; 10 bases map to TRBD2. Germline assignment: CDR1 GTSNPN and CDR2 SVGIG (reference sequence). Trimming cost V 0 bases and J 5 bases; bases outside gene matches: 10. The CDR3 runs 16 residues. The DNA read from the CDR3 is TGTGCCTGGAGTGTACCTCTAGCGGGAGTTCCCCACGAG. Translation: CAWSVPLAGVPHE. The CDR3 in full is CAWSVPLAGVPHEQYF.

This clone has at least ten counts. The read ends 3 residues early relative to the CDR3; the germline J gene fills the gap. The J gene is TRBJ2-3, the V gene TRBV18, with 9 nucleotides matching TRBD2. V lost 3 bases and J lost 0; bases outside the gene matches: 4. Looked up from germline, CDR1 is KGHSH and CDR2 is LQKENI. This CDR3 contains 16 residues. CDR3 residues: CASSPGTSSSTDTQYF. The covered CDR3 bases are TGTGCCAGCTCACCCGGGACTAGCTCTAGCACAGATACG.

This clone came up many times. The missing CDR3 end, 3 residues past where the read stops, is filled in from the germline J gene. The chain combines TRBV7-3 with TRBJ2-6; 7 bases match TRBD1. The CDR3 runs 16 residues. Germline lookup yields CDR1 SGHTA and CDR2 FQGTGA. V gave up 4 bases and J gave up 0 bases; unmatched junction bases: 3. CDR3 sequence reads: CASSSHRGSGANVLTF. The CDR3 bases that were read are TGTGCCAGCAGCTCACACAGGGGCTCTGGGGCCAACGTC.

This clone was observed at least ten times. The read terminates 3 residues before the CDR3 end, so the remaining end is supplied by the germline J gene. V is TRBV2 and J is TRBJ2-3; the D gene is possibly TRBD2 (6 bases). V was pared by 1 base and J by 2 bases, with 10 bases between. The CDR3 length is 15 residues. The V gene's germline CDR1 is SNHLY and CDR2 FYNNEI. CDR3: CASSEVLAATDTQYF. The sequenced CDR3 bases are TGTGCCAGCAGTGAAGTTTTAGCGGCCACAGATACG.

This clone was detected many times. The CDR3 is cut off 3 residues early in the read; its end comes from the germline J gene. The rearrangement uses TRBV29-1 and TRBJ2-5, with D perhaps TRBD2 (5 bases). The germline CDR1 and CDR2 sequences are SQVTM and ANQGSEA. The CDR3 sequence is 15 residues long. V lost 6 bases, J lost 0 bases, and 17 bases lay in between. Here the CDR3 reads CSVVGRRRYQETQYF. Partial CDR3 DNA: TGCAGCGTCGTTGGGCGCAGGAGGTACCAAGAGACC.

This clone has ten or more counts. The read halts 3 residues ahead of the CDR3 end, with the missing end drawn from the germline J gene. The chain couples TRBV20-1 to TRBJ1-5; weak D call: TRBD1 (6 bases). V was trimmed by 0 bases and J by 6 bases, leaving 12 bases between them. The CDR3 is 14 amino acids. Germline CDR1 and CDR2: DFQATT and SNEGSKA (reference sequence). Incomplete CDR3 DNA: TGCAGTGCTAGAGATGCAGGGGAGGTTCAGCCC. Protein sequence: CSARDAGEVQP. The full CDR3 is CSARDAGEVQPQHF.

This clone came up many times. The read is 3 residues too short to cover the CDR3 end, so that end is filled in from the germline J gene. The chain carries TRBV20-1 and TRBJ2-7; possible D gene TRBD1, 6 bases. This CDR3 is 16 amino acids long. V lost 6 bases, J lost 2 bases, and 23 bases lay in between. CDR1 is DFQATT and CDR2 is SNEGSKA in the germline V gene (reference sequence). Partial CDR3 DNA: TGCAGTGCGGGAGACAGGCGACTTACCCCTACCTACGAG. Its translation is CSAGDRRLTPTYE. The full CDR3 protein reads CSAGDRRLTPTYEQYF.

This clone was detected ten times or more. The junction differs from germline at one of its ends, possibly a read error. The CDR3 extends 3 residues past the end of the read, so its final part is completed from the germline J gene. The chain employs TRBV4-2 and TRBJ2-7; the D is unclear. There are 14 residues in the CDR3. Germline-derived CDR1 and CDR2 are LGHNA and YNFKEQ. The part of the CDR3 DNA that was read is TGCGCCAGCAGCCAAGACGAAAGGGTGAGCGAG. This gives the protein CASSQDERVSE. The whole CDR3 protein reads CASSQDERVSEQYF.

This clone was counted many times. The observed sequence ends 3 residues before the CDR3 terminus, with the missing tail filled in from the germline J gene. J is TRBJ2-6 and V is TRBV30; D unresolved. The germline V gene encodes CDR1 GTSNPN and CDR2 SVGIG (reference sequence). Deletions cut 2 bases from V and 2 bases from J, with 4 bases between. The CDR3 runs 13 residues. The CDR3 bases that were read are TGTGCCTGGAGTAGGGCTGGGGCCAACGTC. Amino acid sequence: CAWSRAGANV. In full, the CDR3 reads CAWSRAGANVLTF.

This clone was recorded at least ten times. The sequenced fragment ends 3 residues before the CDR3 boundary, so the rest is inferred from the germline J gene. J is TRBJ2-3 and V is TRBV7-3; the match to TRBD2 covers 9 bases. The CDR3 runs to 15 residues. CDR1 and CDR2 from the germline V gene are SGHTA and FQGTGA. The trim removed 5 bases at V and 6 bases at J, leaving 9 bases unmatched. The sequenced part of the CDR3 DNA is TGTGCCAGCAGCGATCGGCGGGGGGGGCTGGATACG. This gives the protein CASSDRRGGLDT. The CDR3 reads in full as CASSDRRGGLDTQYF.

This clone was recorded at least ten times. The CDR3 is cut off 3 residues early in the read; its end comes from the germline J gene. The rearrangement links TRBV4-1 to TRBJ1-3; 8 nucleotides align to TRBD1. Germline lookup yields CDR1 MGHRA and CDR2 YSYEKL. Trimming took 7 bases from V and 8 from J; bases not matched to a gene: 10. CDR3 size: 14 residues. CDR3 bases read: TGCGCCAGCACCCCTCAGACAGGGGAGGACACC. It yields the protein CASTPQTGEDT. In full, the CDR3 is CASTPQTGEDTIYF.

This clone showed up many times. Read sequence stops 3 residues before the CDR3 end, and the germline J gene provides the missing end. The J gene is TRBJ1-6, the V gene TRBV10-3, with TRBD1 matching 7 bases. This CDR3 contains 15 residues. The germline V gene encodes CDR1 ENHRY and CDR2 SYGVKD. The J segment lost 8 bases and the V segment lost 6 bases, leaving 10 bases of the junction unmatched. CDR3 region: CAIRPQGRSDSPLHF. The sequenced part of the CDR3 DNA is TGTGCCATCAGGCCACAGGGGAGAAGTGATTCACCC.

The sample holds many counts of this clone. Partial CDR3 DNA: TGTGCCAGCACCTTCAGGGCACCAAGTTACGAG. It is translated as CASTFRAPSYE. From start to end, the CDR3 is CASTFRAPSYEQYF. The chain uses TRBV12-3 or TRBV12-4 and TRBJ2-7; maybe TRBD1 (5 bases). The read falls 3 residues short of the CDR3 end, and the missing part is taken from the germline J gene. CDR3 length: 14 amino acids. V shed 7 bases and J shed 4 bases, with 17 bases lying between them.

As to this clone: The read comes to an end 3 residues before the CDR3 does, leaving the germline J gene to fill in the end. The chain joins TRBV10-1 to TRBJ2-5; D is ambiguous. Looked up from germline, CDR1 is WNHNN and CDR2 is SYGVQD (reference sequence). Trimming left V 8 bases short and J 5 bases short, with 15 bases between. The CDR3 runs to 13 residues. The CDR3 loop reads CASAQVARETQYF. CDR3 bases read: TGCGCCAGCGCCCAAGTGGCAAGGGAGACC.

This clone was counted many times. The read stops 3 residues short of the end of the CDR3; the missing end is completed from the germline J gene. V gene TRBV5-1 combines with J gene TRBJ2-1, with 9 bases matching TRBD2. V lost 4 bases, J lost 3 bases, and 8 bases stayed unmatched. The CDR3 spans 16 residues. Germline CDR1 and CDR2: SGHRS and YFSETQ. CDR3 DNA (partial): TGCGCCAGCAGCCGGCGGCGGGAGGGATTCTACAATGAG. Its protein product is CASSRRREGFYNE. The CDR3 as a whole reads CASSRRREGFYNEQFF.

On this clone itself: With the read ending 3 residues before the CDR3 end, the germline J gene is used to fill in that end. The chain carries TRBV29-1 and TRBJ1-4, with D hard to call. CDR3 length equals 12 residues. The germline V and J ends were trimmed by 7 bases and 5 bases, with 11 bases remaining between them. The germline CDR1 and CDR2 sequences are SQVTM and ANQGSEA. Partial CDR3 DNA: TGCAGCGCTAGGCCGTCCAATGAAAAA. It is translated as CSARPSNEK. The whole CDR3 region reads CSARPSNEKLFF.

This clone was observed at least ten times. Coverage ceases 3 residues before the CDR3 finishes, and the germline J gene fills in the end. This chain joins TRBV20-1 and TRBJ1-2; the match to TRBD1 covers 8 bases. This CDR3 contains 15 residues. Germline trimming cut 1 base from V and 0 bases from J; bases unmatched to any gene: 4. Germline V gene lookup returns CDR1 DFQATT and CDR2 SNEGSKA (reference sequence). Incomplete CDR3 DNA: TGCAGTGCTAGAGGGACAGGGACAACTAACTATGGC. Translated: CSARGTGTTNYG. The full CDR3 is CSARGTGTTNYGYTF.

This clone was detected only a few times. The read gets to within 3 residues of the CDR3 end, and the germline J gene fills in the rest. The chain combines TRBV19 with TRBJ2-5; D is possibly TRBD2 (6 bases). CDR1 and CDR2 (germline): LNHDA, SQIVND (reference sequence). The CDR3 loop spans 14 amino acids. V lost 3 bases and J lost 5, with 13 bases in between. The sequenced part of the CDR3 DNA is TGTGCCAGTAGTATCACGGCGGGGCGGGAGACC. This codes for CASSITAGRET. The whole CDR3 protein reads CASSITAGRETQYF.

This clone was seen repeatedly, ten times or more. The CDR3 end falls 3 residues outside the read, so it is completed with the germline J gene. This chain connects TRBV20-1 to TRBJ2-7, with 10 bases matching TRBD2. Germline values: CDR1 DFQATT, CDR2 SNEGSKA (reference sequence). This CDR3 is built from 14 residues. The V gene end was trimmed by 4 bases and the J gene end by 5 bases; junction bases not matched to a gene: 8. CDR3 DNA, as far as it was read: TGCAGTGCTACACCTATAGCGGGGGGAGACGAG. It encodes CSATPIAGGDE. In full, the CDR3 reads CSATPIAGGDEQYF.

This clone occurred many times. The CDR3 extends 3 residues past the end of the read, so its final part is completed from the germline J gene. This chain joins TRBV19 and TRBJ2-5; 9 bases agree with TRBD1. CDR1 and CDR2 (germline): LNHDA, SQIVND (reference sequence). This CDR3 contains 16 residues. The V and J ends lost 0 bases and 5 bases, in that order; junction bases with no gene match: 7. The CDR3 loop is CASSIDTGQGKETQYF. The CDR3 DNA, read in part, is TGTGCCAGTAGTATAGATACGGGACAGGGTAAGGAGACC. The complete variable domain, with remaining parts taken from reference TRBV19 and TRBJ2-5, reads DGGITQSPKYLFRKEGQNVTLSCEQNLNHDAMYWYRQDPGQGLRLIYYSQIVNDFQKGDIAEGYSVSREKKESFPLTVTSAQKNPTAFYLCASSIDTGQGKETQYFGPGTRLLVL.